Shown below are 20 T cell receptor beta chains from a single sample sequenced in a study of T-cell memory formation after mild COVID-19. Via MiXCR, TCRdb re-called the 5' RACE reads, giving one row per CDR3 protein. The data show about 340,000 distinct CDR3 sequences, with 20% to 25% seen just once and around 20% held by the top ten. The source material was PBMCs or a T cell subset sorted from them (not recorded which). The receptors were gathered from a young man who had mild COVID-19 (a few samples of this study predate the infection). Cell type and time point are not known.

The table lists this clonotype with many counts. V is TRBV6-5 and J is TRBJ2-3; D is tentatively TRBD1 or TRBD2 (5 bases each). This CDR3 has 13 amino acids. V lost 10 bases, J lost 3 bases, and 14 bases lay in between. Germline V CDR1 and CDR2: MNHEY, SVGAGI. CDR3 sequence reads: CATQRDATDTQYF. CDR3 coding DNA: TGTGCCACCCAAAGGGACGCGACAGATACGCAGTATTTT.

This clonotype was observed a few times. The chain links TRBV6-5 to TRBJ1-1; TRBD1 might be the D (6 bases). CDR1 is MNHEY and CDR2 is SVGAGI in the germline V gene. The CDR3 extends over 14 amino acids. V gave up 5 bases and J gave up 5 bases, with 15 bases separating them. CDR3 nucleotide sequence: TGTGCCAGCAGTGTCACAGGGAGGCGGACTGAAGCTTTCTTT. It is translated as CASSVTGRRTEAFF.

Here the CDR3 DNA reads TGCAGTGCTAGAGTCGCAGGATTGAAGACCCAGTACTTC. It specifies CSARVAGLKTQYF. The chain has TRBV20-1 and TRBJ2-5; D gene unclear. V was trimmed by 1 base and J by 6 bases, leaving 12 bases between them. Germline values: CDR1 DFQATT, CDR2 SNEGSKA (reference sequence). CDR3 length: 13 residues.

The CDR3 sequence is CASTTANVGYTF. The CDR3 region has the DNA TGTGCCAGCACCACGGCCAACGTTGGCTACACCTTC. The chain employs TRBV12-3 or TRBV12-4 and TRBJ1-2; D gene unclear. The germline V and J ends were trimmed by 7 bases and 7 bases, with 13 bases remaining between them. This CDR3 has 12 residues.

This clonotype was recorded at least ten times. This chain uses TRBV6-5 with TRBJ2-3; D gene unclear. V was clipped by 4 bases and J by 7 bases, with 9 bases between them. CDR3 length: 12 amino acids. Germline assignment: CDR1 MNHEY and CDR2 SVGAGI. CDR3 coding DNA: TGTGCCAGCAGTTCGATTGAGTATACGCAGTATTTT. Translation gives CASSSIEYTQYF.

The chain uses TRBV3-1 and TRBJ2-3; D perhaps matches TRBD2 (6 bases). The CDR3 is 14 amino acids. Germline V gene lookup returns CDR1 LGHDT and CDR2 YNNKEL (reference sequence). V lost 4 bases and J lost 1, with 9 bases in between. CDR3 amino acids: CASSPSAGTDTQYF. CDR3 nucleotides: TGTGCCAGCAGCCCTAGCGCCGGCACAGATACGCAGTATTTT.

The genes are TRBV7-2 and TRBJ1-3; the D is unclear. The CDR3 is 14 amino acids. The germline CDR1 and CDR2 sequences are SGHTA and FQGNSA. V lost 5 bases to trimming and J lost 4 bases, with 12 bases between them. CDR3 protein: CASSTYNSGNTIYF. CDR3 in DNA: TGTGCCAGCAGCACTTACAACTCCGGAAACACCATATATTTT.

This clonotype was counted between two and nine times. The CDR3 DNA sequence: TGCGCCAGCAGCTTGGGACAGGGTTATTTAGCTGAAAAACTGTTTTTT. Translating gives CASSLGQGYLAEKLFF. The chain combines TRBV5-1 with TRBJ1-4; 7 nucleotides match TRBD1. The trim removed 0 bases at V and 7 bases at J, leaving 9 bases unmatched. This CDR3 is 16 amino acids long. Germline CDR1 SGHRS, CDR2 YFSETQ.

This clonotype appeared once. The rearrangement joins TRBV28 to TRBJ2-5, with 7 nucleotides matching TRBD1. The CDR3 extends over 15 amino acids. Germline lookup yields CDR1 MDHEN and CDR2 SYDVKM. The ends lost 6 bases at V and 5 bases at J; junction bases unmatched: 12. The CDR3 spells CASRLLRQGGETQYF. DNA for the CDR3: TGTGCCAGCAGGCTCCTAAGACAGGGCGGCGAGACCCAGTACTTC.

For this clonotype: One junction end does not reproduce the germline sequence, and a read error may be involved. The V gene is TRBV24-1, the J gene TRBJ1-5; D remains ambiguous. This CDR3 contains 17 residues. Per the germline V gene, CDR1 is KGHDR and CDR2 is SFDVKD. The CDR3 reads CATSDLLGRSYNQPKHF. As DNA, the CDR3 is TGTGCCACCAGTGATTTGCTAGGGCGGTCTTACAATCAGCCCAAGCATTTT.

This clonotype turned up a few times. V gene TRBV4-1 combines with J gene TRBJ1-2, with 9 bases matching TRBD1. The trim removed 2 bases at V and 3 bases at J, leaving 7 bases unmatched. CDR1 and CDR2 from the germline V gene are MGHRA and YSYEKL. CDR3 length: 16 residues. In nucleotides, the CDR3 is TGCGCCAGCAGCCAACTAGGGACAGGGAGCCACTATGGCTACACCTTC. Translating it yields CASSQLGTGSHYGYTF.

J is TRBJ1-1 and V is TRBV10-2; no firm D call. CDR3 length: 16 amino acids. The germline CDR1 and CDR2 sequences are WSHSY and SAAADI. V lost 5 bases, J lost 2 bases, and 18 bases lay in between. CDR3: CASSPGRPRGNTEAFF. The CDR3 DNA reads as TGCGCCAGCAGTCCAGGTAGGCCGAGAGGAAACACTGAAGCTTTCTTT.

This clonotype was picked up a small number of times. This chain uses TRBV4-3 with TRBJ2-1, with a tentative D call TRBD2 (7 bases). Germline lookup yields CDR1 LGHNA and CDR2 YSLEER. The V end was cut by 0 bases, the J end by 6 bases, with 18 bases between. CDR3 length: 17 residues. The CDR3 sequence is CASSQDEVRGGLNEQFF. CDR3 sequence (DNA): TGCGCCAGCAGCCAAGATGAGGTGAGGGGGGGCCTCAATGAGCAGTTCTTC.

Many counts were recorded for this clonotype. This chain connects TRBV7-2 to TRBJ1-1, with no clear D. Deletions cut 1 base from V and 4 bases from J, with 16 bases between. This CDR3 has 16 residues. In germline, CDR1 is SGHTA, CDR2 FQGNSA. The CDR3 region is CASSLEGLGVRTEAFF. The CDR3 bases are TGTGCCAGCAGCTTAGAGGGCTTAGGCGTCCGCACTGAAGCTTTCTTT.

This chain uses TRBV6-2 or TRBV6-3 with TRBJ1-5; D is ambiguous. There are 13 residues in the CDR3. Trimming shortened V by 6 bases and J by 2 bases, and 8 bases separated the two germline ends. The germline gives CDR1 MNHEY, CDR2 SVGEGT. DNA of the CDR3: TGTGCCAGCAGGGGCTATCGCAATCAGCCCCAGCATTTT. This sequence encodes CASRGYRNQPQHF.

This clonotype was detected only a few times. This rearrangement joins TRBV3-1 to TRBJ2-5; tentatively, D is TRBD2 (5 bases). The CDR3 length is 12 residues. V lost 6 bases and J lost 2, with 7 bases in between. From germline, CDR1 is LGHDT and CDR2 YNNKEL (reference sequence). This chain's CDR3 is CASRPGQETQYF. The CDR3 coding sequence is TGTGCCAGCAGACCGGGACAAGAGACCCAGTACTTC.

This clonotype was counted only a few times. This rearrangement joins TRBV18 to TRBJ1-3; no clear D gene. This CDR3 spans 20 amino acids. CDR1 and CDR2 from the germline V gene are KGHSH and LQKENI. The V and J ends lost 3 bases and 3 bases respectively, with 27 bases between them. The CDR3 region is CASSPRPFFVSRGNGNTIYF. CDR3 DNA: TGTGCCAGCTCACCCAGACCATTCTTTGTGTCCCGGGGAAATGGAAACACCATATATTTT. The whole variable domain, remainder taken from reference TRBV18 and TRBJ1-3, is NAGVMQNPRHLVRRRGQEARLRCSPMKGHSHVYWYRQLPEEGLKFMVYLQKENIIDESGMPKERFSAEFPKEGPSILRIQQVVRGDSAAYFCASSPRPFFVSRGNGNTIYFGEGSWLTVV.

This clonotype was seen many times. V usage is TRBV11-2 and J usage is TRBJ2-3, with D tentatively TRBD1 (5 bases). In germline, CDR1 is SGHAT, CDR2 FQNNGV. The CDR3 is 17 residues long. V lost 0 bases and J 4 bases, leaving 17 bases between the germline ends. The CDR3 protein is CASSLDVGRARADTQYF. In nucleotides, the CDR3 is TGTGCCAGCAGCTTAGATGTCGGCAGGGCTCGAGCAGATACGCAGTATTTT. Looking up the rest from reference TRBV11-2 and TRBJ2-3 gives the full variable domain: EAGVAQSPRYKIIEKRQSVAFWCNPISGHATLYWYQQILGQGPKLLIQFQNNGVVDDSQLPKDRFSAERLKGVDSTLKIQPAKLEDSAVYLCASSLDVGRARADTQYFGPGTRLTVL.

This clonotype was counted many times. The chain employs TRBV3-1 and TRBJ1-1; TRBD1 might be the D (6 bases). Germline CDR1 reads LGHDT; CDR2 reads YNNKEL (reference sequence). This CDR3 has 15 residues. V dropped 3 bases and J dropped 0 bases, with 11 bases sitting between them. The CDR3 sequence is CASSHPGAMNTEAFF. DNA for the CDR3: TGTGCCAGCAGCCATCCAGGGGCGATGAACACTGAAGCTTTCTTT.

This clonotype has only a few counts. The chain couples TRBV20-1 to TRBJ1-1, with 9 bases aligning to TRBD1. V dropped 0 bases and J dropped 4; count of bases not matched to a gene: 6. The germline V gene has CDR1 DFQATT and CDR2 SNEGSKA (reference sequence). The CDR3 contains 15 residues. CDR3 sequence: CSARDQGQGGTEAFF. The CDR3 nucleotides read TGCAGTGCTAGAGATCAGGGACAGGGAGGCACTGAAGCTTTCTTT.